The next 25 T cell receptor beta chains were all read from a single sample in a study of T cell responses to AZD1222 COVID-19 vaccine. Clones were read by immunoSEQ multiplex PCR, and TCRdb kept only the in-frame ones, dropping some. Here the sample spans 140,000 to 150,000 clones, about 90% being singletons. The specimen comprised peripheral blood, sampled 28 days after the second AZD1222 dose. All receptors derive from an adult who received the AZD1222 COVID-19 vaccine.

The V call is TRBV7-8, the J call TRBJ2-1; D remains ambiguous. The CDR3 runs to 11 residues. Trimming took 5 bases from V and 7 from J, leaving 6 bases between them. The germline CDR1 and CDR2 sequences are SGHVS and FQNEAQ. CDR3 nucleotide sequence: TGTGCCAGCAGCATCAGTAATGAGCAGTTCTTC. It yields the protein CASSISNEQFF.

This chain links TRBV14 with TRBJ1-3, with D hard to call. Germline V lookup: CDR1 SGHDN, CDR2 FVKESK. CDR3 size: 16 residues. The V end lost 1 base, the J end lost 0 bases, and 10 bases lay between the germline ends. The CDR3 is CASSQGVYPSGNTIYF. The CDR3 DNA reads as TGTGCCAGCAGCCAAGGGGTCTATCCCTCTGGAAACACCATATATTTT. The entire variable domain, with the rest obtained from reference TRBV14 and TRBJ1-3, is as follows: EAGVTQFPSHSVIEKGQTVTLRCDPISGHDNLYWYRRVMGKEIKFLLHFVKESKQDESGMPNNRFLAERTGGTYSTLKVQPAELEDSGVYFCASSQGVYPSGNTIYFGEGSWLTVV.

Only one count was recorded for this clone. The V and J genes are TRBV28 and TRBJ2-2; a weak D match, TRBD2 (6 bases). Between the trimmed V and J ends, which lost 6 bases and 4 bases, there was a span of 9 bases. Per germline, CDR1 MDHEN and CDR2 SYDVKM. This CDR3 region has 13 residues. DNA of the CDR3: TGTGCCAGCAGCTCCGGGGGCACCGGGGAGCTGTTTTTT. This sequence encodes CASSSGGTGELFF.

The V gene is TRBV7-9, the J gene TRBJ1-1, with 8 positions matching TRBD1. Germline V CDR1 and CDR2: SEHNR, FQNEAQ (reference sequence). The V gene end was trimmed by 4 bases and the J gene end by 7 bases; junction bases not matched to a gene: 11. This CDR3 has 15 amino acids. This CDR3 reads CASSSPWTGRNEAFF. CDR3 DNA sequence: TGTGCCAGCAGCTCCCCTTGGACAGGGCGTAATGAAGCTTTCTTT.

This clone appeared once. V is TRBV3-1 (or the pseudogene TRBV3-2) and J is TRBJ2-7, with 8 bases fitting TRBD1. Germline V gene data show CDR1 as LGHDT and CDR2 as YNNKEL (reference sequence). The CDR3 runs to 14 residues. J gave up 0 bases and V 4 bases, and 2 bases lay outside the gene matches. CDR3 DNA sequence: TGTGCCAGCAGCCTACAGGGGGGCTCCTACGAGCAGTACTTC. Its translation is CASSLQGGSYEQYF.

This chain joins TRBV7-7 and TRBJ2-3, with 7 bases identical to TRBD2. The CDR3 is 15 residues long. Germline V gives CDR1 SSHAT, CDR2 FNYEAQ (reference sequence). Unmatched junction bases numbered 5, after V lost 3 bases and J lost 2 bases. The CDR3 DNA follows: TGTGCCAGCAGCTTTGAGGGAGGGCCCACAGATACGCAGTATTTT. Protein: CASSFEGGPTDTQYF.

This clone has just one count. The V gene is TRBV27, the J gene TRBJ2-7; 10 bases fit TRBD1. Per the germline V gene, CDR1 is MNHEY and CDR2 is SMNVEV (reference sequence). The CDR3 contains 14 residues. The V and J ends lost 2 bases and 5 bases, in that order; junction bases with no gene match: 3. Written as DNA, the CDR3 is TGTGCCAGCAGTTTAATTGGGACAGGGGACGAGCAGTACTTC. Residues: CASSLIGTGDEQYF.

This chain connects TRBV19 to TRBJ1-2; D possibly corresponds to TRBD1 (5 bases). V was shortened by 4 bases and J by 5 bases, with 17 bases between the two germline ends. Germline lookup yields CDR1 LNHDA and CDR2 SQIVND (reference sequence). CDR3 length equals 15 residues. In nucleotides, the CDR3 is TGTGCCAGTAGTAGGGCCCTAGGGGACGTGTATGGCTACACCTTC. Its translation is CASSRALGDVYGYTF.

CDR3: CASSQDRPGFEGDTQYF. CDR3 nucleotide sequence: TGCGCCAGCAGCCAAGATCGGCCGGGATTCGAGGGAGATACGCAGTATTTT. This sequence joins TRBV4-1 and TRBJ2-3, with TRBD2 as a possible D gene (5 bases). Trimming shortened V by 0 bases and J by 5 bases, and 18 bases separated the two germline ends. Germline assignment: CDR1 MGHRA and CDR2 YSYEKL. The CDR3 is 17 residues long.

The J gene is TRBJ2-7, the V gene TRBV19; 9 bases are shared with TRBD2. Germline loops: CDR1 LNHDA, CDR2 SQIVND (reference sequence). The CDR3 runs to 16 residues. V lost 3 bases to trimming and J lost 4 bases; unmatched junction nucleotides: 10. This chain's CDR3 is CASSMRLREGVYEQYF. The CDR3 DNA reads as TGTGCCAGTAGTATGAGGTTGCGGGAGGGGGTTTACGAGCAGTACTTC.

The J gene is TRBJ1-1, the V gene TRBV5-1; D is unclear. V dropped 7 bases and J dropped 1 base, with 11 bases sitting between them. This CDR3 comprises 13 residues. Germline assignment: CDR1 SGHRS and CDR2 YFSETQ. As DNA, the CDR3 is TGCGCCAGCCGCGGCTTAGGGAACACTGAAGCTTTCTTT. Translating gives CASRGLGNTEAFF.

The V gene is TRBV6-8, the J gene TRBJ2-1; 9 bases are a match to TRBD1. Per the germline V gene, CDR1 is MNHGY and CDR2 is SAAAGT. V gave up 2 bases and J gave up 9 bases; unmatched junction bases: 17. The CDR3 contains 18 residues. Written as DNA, the CDR3 is TGTGCCAGCAGTTACGGGGAGGGGGCCGGGACAGGGTGGGGTGAGCAGTTCTTC. This codes for CASSYGEGAGTGWGEQFF.

The V call is TRBV5-1, the J call TRBJ2-1, with D unresolved. The CDR3 is 15 amino acids. The germline gives CDR1 SGHRS, CDR2 YFSETQ. Trimming shortened V by 0 bases and J by 6 bases, and 13 bases separated the two germline ends. The CDR3 DNA reads as TGCGCCAGCAGCTTGGACCCAGGTAGATTCAATGAGCAGTTCTTC. Translated, it gives CASSLDPGRFNEQFF.

This rearrangement joins TRBV10-2 to TRBJ1-3; D is unresolved. The CDR3 consists of 15 residues. V lost 4 bases and J lost 0, with 10 bases in between. Germline CDR1 reads WSHSY; CDR2 reads SAAADI. This chain's CDR3 is CASSGVSSSGNTIYF. The CDR3 nucleotides are TGCGCCAGCAGTGGGGTATCGAGCTCTGGAAACACCATATATTTT.

The J gene is TRBJ2-5, the V gene TRBV27; 8 nucleotides line up with TRBD1. The V segment lost 2 bases and the J segment 5 bases; nucleotides outside the gene matches: 10. This CDR3 contains 16 residues. Germline assignment: CDR1 MNHEY and CDR2 SMNVEV (reference sequence). Written as DNA, the CDR3 is TGTGCCAGCAGTTTAAGCCCGACAGGGGTGGGGGAGACCCAGTACTTC. Its protein is CASSLSPTGVGETQYF.

The chain uses TRBV4-3 and TRBJ1-2, with TRBD1 as a possible D gene (6 bases). This CDR3 has 15 amino acids. Trimming pared 0 bases from V and 0 bases from J, leaving 8 bases between. Germline CDR1 is LGHNA and CDR2 is YSLEER. As DNA, the CDR3 is TGCGCCAGCAGCCAAGACGGGACAACTAACTATGGCTACACCTTC. Encoded protein: CASSQDGTTNYGYTF.

The chain links TRBV11-2 to TRBJ2-1; 13 bases map to TRBD2. The CDR3 runs 14 residues. Trimming at V came to 6 bases and at J to 8 bases, leaving 4 bases not matched to a gene. The germline gives CDR1 SGHAT, CDR2 FQNNGV. The CDR3 spells CASRGTSGTYEQFF. CDR3 bases: TGTGCCAGCAGGGGGACTAGCGGGACGTATGAGCAGTTCTTC.

This sequence joins TRBV2 and TRBJ1-2; unclear D gene. The V gene's germline CDR1 is SNHLY and CDR2 FYNNEI. Trimming removed 4 bases from V and 2 bases from J, with 8 bases in between. The CDR3 sequence is 13 residues long. The CDR3 DNA sequence: TGTGCCAGCAGTGCACCCGGGAACTATGGCTACACCTTC. This sequence encodes CASSAPGNYGYTF.

CDR3 sequence reads: CASRDHNSPLHF. DNA of the CDR3: TGTGCCAGCAGGGACCATAATTCACCCCTCCACTTT. V gene TRBV3-1 (or the pseudogene TRBV3-2) combines with J gene TRBJ1-6; D unclear. The CDR3 is 12 residues long. Germline CDR1 reads LGHDT; CDR2 reads YNNKEL (reference sequence). The V and J ends lost 6 bases and 5 bases respectively, with 5 bases between them.

As DNA, the CDR3 is TGTGCCAGCAGCTTAGGAGTGGGAGGCCCCTCAGATACGCAGTATTTT. It is translated as CASSLGVGGPSDTQYF. This chain uses TRBV7-9 with TRBJ2-3, with D maybe TRBD2 (6 bases). The CDR3 covers 16 residues. The V gene lost 1 base and the J gene lost 4 bases, with 15 bases spanning the gap. Germline assignment: CDR1 SEHNR and CDR2 FQNEAQ (reference sequence).

The gene calls are TRBV19 and TRBJ1-1; D uncertain. CDR1 and CDR2 (germline): LNHDA, SQIVND (reference sequence). This CDR3 is built from 13 residues. Trimming took 5 bases from V and 11 from J, leaving 18 bases between them. This CDR3 reads CASSPRGLGEAFF. The CDR3 DNA sequence: TGTGCCAGTAGTCCTAGAGGGTTGGGCGAGGCTTTCTTT.

V and J are TRBV6-5 and TRBJ2-5, with a possible D match to TRBD2 (6 bases). The V and J ends lost 4 bases and 7 bases respectively, with 10 bases between them. Germline V gene data show CDR1 as MNHEY and CDR2 as SVGAGI. The CDR3 spans 12 residues. CDR3 loop: CASSSDGGTQYF. The CDR3 bases are TGTGCCAGCAGTTCAGACGGGGGGACCCAGTACTTC.

CDR3 loop: CASSLPQGAGLDTEAFF. DNA for the CDR3: TGTGCCAGCAGCTTACCCCAGGGGGCGGGTTTGGACACTGAAGCTTTCTTT. The rearrangement joins TRBV7-9 to TRBJ1-1; 8 bases agree with TRBD1. Unmatched junction bases numbered 11, after V lost 2 bases and J lost 3 bases. This CDR3 is built from 17 residues. The germline CDR1 and CDR2 sequences are SEHNR and FQNEAQ (reference sequence).

This sequence joins TRBV6-2 or TRBV6-3 and TRBJ2-7, with D maybe TRBD2 (6 bases). The CDR3 is 13 residues long. The ends were cut back, 0 bases at V and 5 bases at J, with 8 bases in the middle. The germline V gene encodes CDR1 MNHEY and CDR2 SVGEGT. CDR3 loop: CASSYSAGHEQYF. CDR3 DNA: TGTGCCAGCAGTTACTCAGCGGGCCACGAGCAGTACTTC.

V gene TRBV7-9 combines with J gene TRBJ2-2; no definite D call. V lost 0 bases and J lost 0, with 5 bases in between. The CDR3 spans 15 residues. The germline V gene has CDR1 SEHNR and CDR2 FQNEAQ (reference sequence). The CDR3 region is CASSLADSNTGELFF. Here the CDR3 DNA reads TGTGCCAGCAGCTTAGCGGATTCGAACACCGGGGAGCTGTTTTTT.